This T cell receptor beta chain was documented in a study of blood T cell repertoires in COVID-19. V was clipped by 7 bases and J by 5 bases; unmatched bases: 9. There are 14 residues in the CDR3. Per the germline V gene, CDR1 is MDHEN and CDR2 is SYDVKM. Clones were read by immunoSEQ multiplex PCR, and TCRdb kept only the in-frame ones, dropping some. The sample has 400,000 to 450,000 clones, approximately 90% seen once. Sequenced sample: PBMCs or T cells enriched from blood (not recorded which). The chain is built from TRBV28 and TRBJ1-2, with 8 nucleotides matching TRBD1. This clonotype was sampled from a man in his thirties or forties who had recovered from COVID-19. The CDR3 reads CASTGGQGFYGYTF. Here the CDR3 DNA reads TGTGCCAGCACGGGAGGACAGGGTTTTTATGGCTACACCTTC.